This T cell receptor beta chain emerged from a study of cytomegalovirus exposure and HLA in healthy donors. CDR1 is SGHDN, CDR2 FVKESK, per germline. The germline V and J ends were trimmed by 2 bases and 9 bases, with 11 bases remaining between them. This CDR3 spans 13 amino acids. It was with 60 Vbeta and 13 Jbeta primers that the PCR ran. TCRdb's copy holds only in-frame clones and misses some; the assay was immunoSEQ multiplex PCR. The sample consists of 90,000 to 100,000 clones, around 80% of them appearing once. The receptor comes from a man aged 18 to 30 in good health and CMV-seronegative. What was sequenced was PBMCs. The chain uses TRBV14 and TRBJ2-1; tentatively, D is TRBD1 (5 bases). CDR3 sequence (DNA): TGTGCCAGCAGCCAACCCAGGGTTGGTGAGCAGTTCTTC. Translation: CASSQPRVGEQFF.